The clone carrying this TCR beta chain was observed many times. This record belongs to a study of T cells in Graves' hyperthyroidism and ophthalmopathy. From RNA transcripts, TCR beta CDR3 regions were amplified. HTBI primers were the set used in a first-round RT-PCR of the TCR CDR3. A single record per CDR3 protein comes from TCRdb applying MiXCR to the multiplex PCR reads. The table includes about 350,000 distinct CDR3 sequences, 15% to 20% detected once. The material sequenced was blood. The receptor was derived from a woman aged 40 to 55 with Graves' ophthalmopathy.

CDR3 DNA sequence: TGTGCCAGCAGCCCCGCTGGGGTGCGGGAGCAGTACTTC. Residues: CASSPAGVREQYF. The rearrangement links TRBV28 to TRBJ2-7; D gene ambiguous. The V and J ends lost 6 bases and 7 bases respectively, with 16 bases between them. CDR1 and CDR2 from the germline V gene are MDHEN and SYDVKM. The CDR3 has 13 residues.